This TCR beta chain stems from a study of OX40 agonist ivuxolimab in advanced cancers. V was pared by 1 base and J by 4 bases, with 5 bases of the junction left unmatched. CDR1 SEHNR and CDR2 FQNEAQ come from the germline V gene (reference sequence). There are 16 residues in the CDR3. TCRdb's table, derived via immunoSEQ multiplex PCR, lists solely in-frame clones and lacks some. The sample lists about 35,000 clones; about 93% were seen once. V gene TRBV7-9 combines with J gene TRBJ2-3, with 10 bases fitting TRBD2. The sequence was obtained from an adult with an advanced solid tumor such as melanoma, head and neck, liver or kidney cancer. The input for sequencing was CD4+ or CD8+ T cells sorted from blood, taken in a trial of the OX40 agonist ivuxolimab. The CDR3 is CASSLEAGGPPDTQYF. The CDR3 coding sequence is TGTGCCAGCAGCTTAGAAGCGGGAGGGCCCCCAGATACGCAGTATTTT.